This TCR beta chain stems from a study of shared clonotypes between healthy human individuals. Produced via immunoSEQ multiplex PCR; TCRdb's table is partial and in-frame only. The sample includes roughly 2.5 million clones, roughly nine tenths of them seen just once. The source of this sequence is a man between 18 and 35 years old in good health. Sequenced sample: naive CD4+ T cells sorted from blood. The sample's subset: CD45RA+ positively selected.

CDR3 coding DNA: TGTGCCACCTCCCTGGGACAGGGCAACGAGCAGTACTTC. Translated, it gives CATSLGQGNEQYF. The chain links TRBV2 to TRBJ2-7, with 9 bases aligning to TRBD1. The V segment lost 10 bases and the J segment 5 bases; nucleotides outside the gene matches: 9. CDR1 is SNHLY and CDR2 is FYNNEI in the germline V gene. CDR3 length equals 13 residues.